Each of the 23 T cell receptor beta chains below was sequenced from the same sample in a study of blood T cell repertoires in COVID-19. The assay was immunoSEQ multiplex PCR, and TCRdb's table has in-frame clones only and misses some. This sample has about 130,000 clones, with approximately 80% found just once. Sequenced sample: peripheral blood. Every receptor here comes from a man in his forties or fifties with active or convalescent COVID-19.

The V call is TRBV9, the J call TRBJ2-7; D gene ambiguous. Germline V lookup: CDR1 SGDLS, CDR2 YYNGEE. The ends were cut back, 0 bases at V and 0 bases at J, with 7 bases in the middle. The CDR3 sequence is 14 residues long. CDR3: CASSVAVSSYEQYF. CDR3 DNA sequence: TGTGCCAGCAGCGTAGCTGTTTCCTCCTACGAGCAGTACTTC.

The J gene is TRBJ2-7, the V gene TRBV2; 11 bases agree with TRBD2. J was trimmed by 2 bases and V by 6 bases; bases with no gene match: 9. The CDR3 extends over 16 amino acids. The germline CDR1 and CDR2 sequences are SNHLY and FYNNEI. The CDR3 loop reads CASSAGTSGLTYEQYF. CDR3 DNA sequence: TGTGCCAGCAGCGCCGGGACTAGCGGCCTAACCTACGAGCAGTACTTC. The whole variable domain, filled in from reference TRBV2 and TRBJ2-7, reads EPEVTQTPSHQVTQMGQEVILRCVPISNHLYFYWYRQILGQKVEFLVSFYNNEISEKSEIFDDQFSVERPDGSNFTLKIRSTKLEDSAMYFCASSAGTSGLTYEQYFGPGTRLTVT.

This sequence joins TRBV9 and TRBJ2-1; 9 bases map to TRBD2. The V gene end was trimmed by 0 bases and the J gene end by 9 bases; junction bases not matched to a gene: 7. The V gene's germline CDR1 is SGDLS and CDR2 YYNGEE. The CDR3 has 15 residues. The CDR3 here is CASSVEGLASAEQFF. CDR3 sequence (DNA): TGTGCCAGCAGCGTAGAAGGACTAGCGTCAGCTGAGCAGTTCTTC.

This clone was seen a few times. The chain joins TRBV6-5 to TRBJ1-1, with D hard to call. In germline, CDR1 is MNHEY, CDR2 SVGAGI. The CDR3 is 13 residues long. Between the trimmed V and J ends, which lost 3 bases and 0 bases, there was a span of 5 bases. As DNA, the CDR3 is TGTGCCAGCAGTTATTATTTGAACACTGAAGCTTTCTTT. This codes for CASSYYLNTEAFF.

The chain has TRBV7-3 and TRBJ2-3; TRBD1 matches at 8 bases. Germline V CDR1 and CDR2: SGHTA, FQGTGA. V gave up 4 bases and J gave up 1 base; unmatched junction bases: 10. The CDR3 is 17 residues long. CDR3 in amino acids: CASSSGGTGARTDTQYF. The CDR3 coding sequence is TGTGCCAGCAGCTCAGGGGGGACAGGTGCCCGCACAGATACGCAGTATTTT. The whole variable domain, filled in from reference TRBV7-3 and TRBJ2-3, reads GAGVSQTPSNKVTEKGKYVELRCDPISGHTALYWYRQSLGQGPEFLIYFQGTGAADDSGLPNDRFFAVRPEGSVSTLKIQRTERGDSAVYLCASSSGGTGARTDTQYFGPGTRLTVL.

V usage is TRBV3-1 (or the pseudogene TRBV3-2) and J usage is TRBJ1-5; D is unresolved. V was cut by 1 base and J by 4 bases, with 8 bases left in between. The CDR3 consists of 14 residues. CDR1 is LGHDT, CDR2 YNNKEL, per germline (reference sequence). The CDR3 protein is CASSQGQANQPQHF. The CDR3 DNA reads TGTGCCAGCAGCCAAGGCCAGGCGAATCAGCCCCAGCATTTT.

The V and J genes are TRBV7-3 and TRBJ2-1, with TRBD2 as a possible D gene (6 bases). Germline values: CDR1 SGHTA, CDR2 FQGTGA. CDR3 length equals 14 residues. V was cut by 0 bases and J by 6 bases, with 9 bases left in between. The CDR3 is CASSLTGGRNEQFF. The CDR3 nucleotides read TGTGCCAGCAGCTTAACGGGGGGTCGCAATGAGCAGTTCTTC.

Concerning this clone itself: Different DNA sequences within this sample yield the same CDR3. The chain recombines TRBV20-1 with TRBJ2-7; tentatively, D is TRBD1 (6 bases). Trimming pared 3 bases from V and 1 base from J, leaving 7 bases between. The germline V gene has CDR1 DFQATT and CDR2 SNEGSKA (reference sequence). The CDR3 is made up of 12 amino acids. CDR3: CSASQGSYEQYF. DNA of the CDR3: TGCAGTGCTAGTCAGGGGTCCTACGAGCAGTACTTC.

This clone was recorded once. V is TRBV29-1 and J is TRBJ1-4, with D possibly matching TRBD1 (5 bases). The CDR3 covers 14 residues. V lost 6 bases, J lost 2 bases, and 13 bases lay in between. Germline loops: CDR1 SQVTM, CDR2 ANQGSEA. CDR3 residues: CSVTRALTNEKLFF. For the CDR3, the DNA is TGCAGCGTGACCAGGGCTTTGACTAATGAAAAACTGTTTTTT.

This chain uses TRBV15 with TRBJ2-3; unclear D gene. The CDR3 runs to 15 residues. The germline V and J ends were trimmed by 3 bases and 0 bases, with 10 bases remaining between them. The germline CDR1 and CDR2 sequences are LNHNV and YYDKDF (reference sequence). CDR3 sequence reads: CATSSRVSSTDTQYF. The CDR3 bases are TGTGCCACCAGCAGCCGGGTTTCTAGCACAGATACGCAGTATTTT.

This rearrangement joins TRBV30 to TRBJ2-7; 14 bases map to TRBD2. CDR1 GTSNPN and CDR2 SVGIG come from the germline V gene (reference sequence). This CDR3 contains 14 residues. J gave up 3 bases and V 5 bases, and 3 bases lay outside the gene matches. The DNA for the CDR3 is TGTGCCTGGGCTGGGACTAGCGGGGGCTACGAGCAGTACTTC. It translates to CAWAGTSGGYEQYF.

This clone was seen only once. This sequence joins TRBV2 and TRBJ1-1; 9 positions agree with TRBD1. This CDR3 is 14 amino acids long. Unmatched junction bases numbered 3, after V lost 6 bases and J lost 1 base. Per the germline V gene, CDR1 is SNHLY and CDR2 is FYNNEI. DNA of the CDR3: TGTGCCAGCAGGGGACAGGGAGGGAACACTGAAGCTTTCTTT. As protein: CASRGQGGNTEAFF. The full variable domain, its missing parts supplied by reference TRBV2 and TRBJ1-1, is EPEVTQTPSHQVTQMGQEVILRCVPISNHLYFYWYRQILGQKVEFLVSFYNNEISEKSEIFDDQFSVERPDGSNFTLKIRSTKLEDSAMYFCASRGQGGNTEAFFGQGTRLTVV.

The rearrangement uses TRBV10-2 and TRBJ2-7; a possible D gene is TRBD1 (5 bases). The V gene lost 6 bases and the J gene lost 2 bases, with 5 bases spanning the gap. CDR1 and CDR2 (germline): WSHSY, SAAADI. The CDR3 is 11 residues long. The CDR3 region is CASSRAYEQYF. CDR3 DNA: TGCGCCAGCAGCAGGGCCTACGAGCAGTACTTC.

This rearrangement joins TRBV10-3 to TRBJ2-5; TRBD2 agrees at 11 bases. V shed 5 bases and J 1 base; nucleotides not matched to a gene: 6. In germline, CDR1 is ENHRY, CDR2 SYGVKD. This CDR3 contains 16 residues. Written as DNA, the CDR3 is TGTGCCATCAGTCCTAAGACTAGCGGGGTCCAAGAGACCCAGTACTTC. This gives the protein CAISPKTSGVQETQYF.

The chain uses TRBV4-2 and TRBJ2-2; 10 nucleotides match TRBD2. The CDR3 loop spans 19 amino acids. V gave up 0 bases and J gave up 4 bases; unmatched junction bases: 11. Per the germline V gene, CDR1 is LGHNA and CDR2 is YNFKEQ. CDR3 in amino acids: CASSQDRERGGRGTGELFF. Written as DNA, the CDR3 is TGTGCCAGCAGCCAAGACCGTGAGCGGGGGGGCCGGGGCACCGGGGAGCTGTTTTTT.

The chain is built from TRBV6-5 and TRBJ1-2; 11 bases are a match to TRBD1. Germline CDR1 and CDR2: MNHEY and SVGAGI. After removal of 5 bases from V and 5 bases from J, the junction contained 7 bases not matched to a gene. The CDR3 is 15 residues long. The CDR3, as DNA: TGTGCCAGCAGTAGGACAGGGGGCGTTGAATATGGCTACACCTTC. Encoded protein: CASSRTGGVEYGYTF.

The chain uses TRBV4-2 and TRBJ2-5; TRBD2 aligns across 9 bases. The CDR3 runs to 15 residues. Looked up from germline, CDR1 is LGHNA and CDR2 is YNFKEQ. The V gene end was trimmed by 3 bases and the J gene end by 4 bases; junction bases not matched to a gene: 6. The CDR3 nucleotides read TGTGCCAGCAGCCAGGGGCGGGGGGGCCCAGAGACCCAGTACTTC. Protein: CASSQGRGGPETQYF.

The rearrangement links TRBV5-5 to TRBJ2-7; D is unclear. CDR3 length: 14 residues. The germline CDR1 and CDR2 sequences are SGHKS and YYEKEE (reference sequence). The ends were cut back, 0 bases at V and 2 bases at J, with 9 bases in the middle. CDR3 in amino acids: CASSLASPPYEQYF. CDR3 DNA: TGTGCCAGCAGCTTGGCGTCCCCTCCCTACGAGCAGTACTTC. The variable domain in full, with the rest retrieved from reference TRBV5-5 and TRBJ2-7, is DAGVTQSPTHLIKTRGQQVTLRCSPISGHKSVSWYQQVLGQGPQFIFQYYEKEERGRGNFPDRFSARQFPNYSSELNVNALLLGDSALYLCASSLASPPYEQYFGPGTRLTVT.

The V gene is TRBV10-2, the J gene TRBJ1-2; TRBD1 aligns across 8 bases. The CDR3 is made up of 15 amino acids. V was pared by 4 bases and J by 4 bases, with 8 bases of the junction left unmatched. Germline V gene sequence: CDR1 WSHSY, CDR2 SAAADI. The CDR3 is CASSVIGQGFYGYTF. Here the CDR3 DNA reads TGCGCCAGCAGTGTGATCGGACAGGGTTTCTATGGCTACACCTTC.

The chain is built from TRBV9 and TRBJ2-1; 10 bases align to TRBD2. The V and J ends lost 6 bases and 6 bases, in that order; junction bases with no gene match: 3. The CDR3 covers 13 residues. Germline V gene data show CDR1 as SGDLS and CDR2 as YYNGEE. The CDR3 spells CASTGLAANEQFF. CDR3 DNA: TGTGCCAGCACCGGACTAGCGGCCAATGAGCAGTTCTTC.

In its sample, this clone was seen once. The chain uses TRBV5-4 and TRBJ2-4; possibly TRBD1 for D (6 bases). Germline-derived CDR1 and CDR2 are SGHNT and YYREEE (reference sequence). There are 16 residues in the CDR3. Deletions cut 2 bases from V and 8 bases from J, with 20 bases between. CDR3 sequence: CASSFNTGTLEDIQYF. The CDR3, as DNA: TGTGCCAGCAGCTTTAATACCGGGACATTGGAGGACATTCAGTACTTC.

The chain employs TRBV4-3 and TRBJ2-3, with 11 bases aligning to TRBD2. This CDR3 region has 16 residues. After removal of 4 bases from V and 4 bases from J, the junction contained 7 bases not matched to a gene. Germline lookup yields CDR1 LGHNA and CDR2 YSLEER. CDR3 DNA sequence: TGCGCCAGCAGCCTCTTAGCGGGGGGGCCGGCAGATACGCAGTATTTT. This encodes CASSLLAGGPADTQYF.

This clone was seen a single time. V usage is TRBV29-1 and J usage is TRBJ1-2; D is perhaps TRBD1 (5 bases). Trimming took off 4 bases at V and 6 bases at J, with 9 bases between the two ends. Germline assignment: CDR1 SQVTM and CDR2 ANQGSEA. The CDR3 is 11 amino acids. The CDR3 nucleotides read TGCAGCGTTGTAGGGGCCGATGGCTACACCTTC. The encoded protein is CSVVGADGYTF.